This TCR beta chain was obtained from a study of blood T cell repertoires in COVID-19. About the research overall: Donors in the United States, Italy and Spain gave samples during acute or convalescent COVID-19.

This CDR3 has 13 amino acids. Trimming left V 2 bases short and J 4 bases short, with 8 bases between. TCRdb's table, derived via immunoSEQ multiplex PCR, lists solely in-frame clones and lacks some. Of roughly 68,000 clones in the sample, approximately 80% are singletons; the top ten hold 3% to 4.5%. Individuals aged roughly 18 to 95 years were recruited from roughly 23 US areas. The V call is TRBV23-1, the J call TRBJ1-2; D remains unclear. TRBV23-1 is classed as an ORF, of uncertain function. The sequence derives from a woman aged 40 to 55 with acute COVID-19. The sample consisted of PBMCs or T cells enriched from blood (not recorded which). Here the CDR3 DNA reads TGCGCCAGCAGTCAAAGGAGGAGCTATGGCTACACCTTC. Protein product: CASSQRRSYGYTF.